The rows below give T cell receptor beta chains drawn from one sample of a study of blood T cell repertoires in COVID-19. Sequencing was performed with immunoSEQ multiplex PCR; in TCRdb, only in-frame clones are kept and a portion is missing. The table records under 250,000 clones, 80% to 85% of them present only once. The sequenced material came from peripheral blood. The receptors come from a young woman who had recovered from COVID-19. CDR3s include the opening cysteine and the closing phenylalanine or tryptophan. Fields, in order: J gene, D gene, V gene, clone size, CDR3 protein, CDR3 DNA. The D gene is left open where the match is weak. The size of a clone is reported for some rows only, either as once, few or many, or as a class for expanded clones.

j_call: TRBJ1-4
d_call: NA
v_call: TRBV6-6
clone_size: few
cdr3_aa: CASSLTGSRGNEKLFF
cdr3_nt: TGTGCCAGCAGTCTTACAGGGAGTCGGGGTAATGAAAAACTGTTTTTT

j_call: TRBJ2-1
d_call: TRBD2
v_call: TRBV2
clone_size: NA
cdr3_aa: CASSAGTSYNEQFF
cdr3_nt: TGTGCCAGCAGCGCCGGGACTAGTTACAATGAGCAGTTCTTC

j_call: TRBJ2-7
d_call: TRBD2
v_call: TRBV6-6
clone_size: few
cdr3_aa: CAIRTSGSSEQYF
cdr3_nt: TGTGCCATCAGGACTAGCGGGAGTTCCGAGCAGTACTTC

j_call: TRBJ2-3
d_call: TRBD1
v_call: TRBV7-9
clone_size: NA
cdr3_aa: CASSAQNRQGMRTDTQYF
cdr3_nt: TGTGCCAGCAGCGCACAGAATCGACAGGGAATGAGGACAGATACGCAGTATTTT

j_call: TRBJ2-7
d_call: NA
v_call: TRBV6-1
clone_size: NA
cdr3_aa: CASSAGWDSSSYEQYF
cdr3_nt: TGTGCCAGCAGTGCCGGATGGGACTCGAGCTCCTACGAGCAGTACTTC

j_call: TRBJ2-1
d_call: TRBD2
v_call: TRBV7-9
clone_size: NA
cdr3_aa: CASSSGLAETLGSYNEQFF
cdr3_nt: TGTGCCAGCAGCTCGGGACTAGCGGAAACCCTTGGCTCCTACAATGAGCAGTTCTTC

j_call: TRBJ1-3
d_call: TRBD1
v_call: TRBV10-3
clone_size: NA
cdr3_aa: CATMRGTDSGNTIYF
cdr3_nt: TGTGCCACCATGAGAGGGACAGACTCTGGAAACACCATATATTTT

j_call: TRBJ2-1
d_call: NA
v_call: TRBV5-6
clone_size: NA
cdr3_aa: CASSPTLRRIAEQFF
cdr3_nt: TGTGCCAGCAGCCCTACCTTGAGACGGATAGCAGAGCAGTTCTTC

j_call: TRBJ1-2
d_call: NA
v_call: TRBV28
clone_size: NA
cdr3_aa: CASSSGGDGYTF
cdr3_nt: TGTGCCAGCAGTTCGGGGGGAGATGGCTACACCTTC

j_call: TRBJ2-1
d_call: TRBD2
v_call: TRBV2
clone_size: NA
cdr3_aa: CASGLGLAGVNSVRDEQFF
cdr3_nt: TGTGCCAGCGGCCTAGGACTAGCGGGAGTGAATTCGGTTAGGGATGAGCAGTTCTTC

j_call: TRBJ2-7
d_call: TRBD2
v_call: TRBV4-1
clone_size: NA
cdr3_aa: CASSQDGGRVGEQYF
cdr3_nt: TGCGCCAGCAGCCAAGATGGTGGGAGGGTAGGGGAGCAGTACTTC

j_call: TRBJ1-5
d_call: NA
v_call: TRBV27
clone_size: few
cdr3_aa: CASSLKVGDQPQHF
cdr3_nt: TGTGCCAGCAGTTTAAAAGTAGGGGATCAGCCCCAGCATTTT

j_call: TRBJ2-4
d_call: TRBD2
v_call: TRBV6-1
clone_size: NA
cdr3_aa: CASSEGLASAKNIQYF
cdr3_nt: TGTGCCAGCAGTGAGGGACTAGCATCAGCCAAAAACATTCAGTACTTC

j_call: TRBJ1-4
d_call: NA
v_call: TRBV28
clone_size: NA
cdr3_aa: CASSFLQRGINEKLFF
cdr3_nt: TGTGCCAGCAGTTTTCTCCAGAGGGGGATTAATGAAAAACTGTTTTTT

j_call: TRBJ2-7
d_call: TRBD1
v_call: TRBV2
clone_size: NA
cdr3_aa: CASRLGQEYEQYF
cdr3_nt: TGTGCCAGCAGGCTGGGACAGGAGTACGAGCAGTACTTC

j_call: TRBJ2-1
d_call: TRBD2
v_call: TRBV5-6
clone_size: NA
cdr3_aa: CASSDVTGRVYNEQFF
cdr3_nt: TGTGCCAGCAGCGACGTTACGGGGAGGGTCTACAATGAGCAGTTCTTC

j_call: TRBJ2-1
d_call: TRBD2
v_call: TRBV6-5
clone_size: NA
cdr3_aa: CASRYLAGYYNEQFF
cdr3_nt: TGTGCCAGCAGATACCTAGCGGGATACTACAATGAGCAGTTCTTC

j_call: TRBJ2-7
d_call: TRBD1
v_call: TRBV29-1
clone_size: NA
cdr3_aa: CSVESQGRNYEQYF
cdr3_nt: TGCAGCGTTGAATCACAGGGGCGTAACTACGAGCAGTACTTC

j_call: TRBJ2-3
d_call: TRBD2
v_call: TRBV27
clone_size: NA
cdr3_aa: CASSLSFGSGRSTDTQYF
cdr3_nt: TGTGCCAGCAGTTTATCCTTCGGTAGCGGGAGGAGCACAGATACGCAGTATTTT

j_call: TRBJ2-5
d_call: TRBD2
v_call: TRBV3-1/TRBV3-2
clone_size: NA
cdr3_aa: CASSQETSAQETQYF
cdr3_nt: TGTGCCAGCAGCCAAGAAACTAGCGCCCAAGAGACCCAGTACTTC

j_call: TRBJ1-1
d_call: NA
v_call: TRBV28
clone_size: NA
cdr3_aa: CASSLGAKSNEAFF
cdr3_nt: TGTGCCAGCAGTCTGGGGGCCAAGTCTAATGAAGCTTTCTTT

j_call: TRBJ1-1
d_call: NA
v_call: TRBV15
clone_size: NA
cdr3_aa: CATSSAGGYTEAFF
cdr3_nt: TGTGCCACCAGCAGTGCAGGCGGGTACACTGAAGCTTTCTTT

j_call: TRBJ2-3
d_call: TRBD2
v_call: TRBV9
clone_size: NA
cdr3_aa: CASSVAFVAGGLDTQYF
cdr3_nt: TGTGCCAGCAGCGTAGCGTTTGTAGCGGGAGGGTTAGATACGCAGTATTTT

j_call: TRBJ2-7
d_call: NA
v_call: TRBV7-9
clone_size: few
cdr3_aa: CASSYNGENEQYF
cdr3_nt: TGTGCCAGCAGCTATAACGGTGAAAACGAGCAGTACTTC

j_call: TRBJ2-4
d_call: TRBD1
v_call: TRBV12-5
clone_size: NA
cdr3_aa: CASGLGQGGRNIQYF
cdr3_nt: TGTGCTAGTGGTTTGGGACAGGGGGGAAGAAACATTCAGTACTTC

j_call: TRBJ2-5
d_call: TRBD1
v_call: TRBV28
clone_size: NA
cdr3_aa: CASSLETGGETQYF
cdr3_nt: TGTGCCAGCAGTTTAGAGACAGGGGGAGAGACCCAGTACTTC

j_call: TRBJ2-2
d_call: NA
v_call: TRBV9
clone_size: NA
cdr3_aa: CASSEGQLTGELFF
cdr3_nt: TGTGCCAGCAGCGAAGGACAGCTGACCGGGGAGCTGTTTTTT

j_call: TRBJ2-2
d_call: TRBD2
v_call: TRBV15
clone_size: NA
cdr3_aa: CATSRGLAGGPTGELFF
cdr3_nt: TGTGCCACCAGCAGGGGGCTAGCGGGAGGGCCAACCGGGGAGCTGTTTTTT

j_call: TRBJ1-5
d_call: NA
v_call: TRBV2
clone_size: NA
cdr3_aa: CASSGEGGYQPQHF
cdr3_nt: TGTGCCAGCAGTGGAGAGGGCGGATATCAGCCCCAGCATTTT

j_call: TRBJ1-5
d_call: TRBD1
v_call: TRBV30
clone_size: NA
cdr3_aa: CAWSGGQGNQPQHF
cdr3_nt: TGTGCCTGGAGTGGCGGACAGGGAAATCAGCCCCAGCATTTT

j_call: TRBJ1-1
d_call: NA
v_call: TRBV19
clone_size: NA
cdr3_aa: CASSSGQWAGTEAFF
cdr3_nt: TGTGCCAGTAGTTCCGGACAGTGGGCGGGCACTGAAGCTTTCTTT

j_call: TRBJ2-1
d_call: TRBD2
v_call: TRBV3-1/TRBV3-2
clone_size: NA
cdr3_aa: CASSQESKRERINEQFF
cdr3_nt: TGTGCCAGCAGCCAAGAGAGCAAGCGGGAGAGGATCAATGAGCAGTTCTTC

j_call: TRBJ1-1
d_call: NA
v_call: TRBV29-1
clone_size: NA
cdr3_aa: CSARPGFSEAFF
cdr3_nt: TGCAGCGCCCGCCCGGGTTTCTCTGAAGCTTTCTTT

j_call: TRBJ1-2
d_call: NA
v_call: TRBV5-4
clone_size: NA
cdr3_aa: CASSLRAANYGYTF
cdr3_nt: TGTGCCAGCAGCTTACGCGCCGCTAACTATGGCTACACCTTC

j_call: TRBJ1-2
d_call: TRBD1
v_call: TRBV5-1
clone_size: NA
cdr3_aa: CASSFRDSNYGYTF
cdr3_nt: TGCGCCAGCAGCTTCCGGGACAGCAACTATGGCTACACCTTC

j_call: TRBJ2-7
d_call: NA
v_call: TRBV6-5
clone_size: NA
cdr3_aa: CASSRADEQYF
cdr3_nt: TGTGCCAGCAGCAGGGCGGACGAGCAGTACTTC

j_call: TRBJ2-2
d_call: TRBD1
v_call: TRBV3-1/TRBV3-2
clone_size: few
cdr3_aa: CASSRIDRDTGELFF
cdr3_nt: TGTGCCAGCAGCCGAATTGACAGGGACACCGGGGAGCTGTTTTTT

j_call: TRBJ1-2
d_call: NA
v_call: TRBV7-2
clone_size: once
cdr3_aa: CASSLTGGVYGYTF
cdr3_nt: TGTGCCAGCAGCTTAACCGGCGGGGTCTATGGCTACACCTTC

j_call: TRBJ2-7
d_call: TRBD2
v_call: TRBV19
clone_size: NA
cdr3_aa: CASRPGGFYEQYF
cdr3_nt: TGTGCCAGTAGACCGGGGGGGTTTTACGAGCAGTACTTC

j_call: TRBJ1-4
d_call: TRBD1
v_call: TRBV6-1
clone_size: NA
cdr3_aa: CASSELKTGAGEKLFF
cdr3_nt: TGTGCCAGCAGTGAATTAAAGACAGGGGCTGGAGAAAAACTGTTTTTT

j_call: TRBJ2-7
d_call: TRBD2
v_call: TRBV19
clone_size: few
cdr3_aa: CASSSGSFYEQYF
cdr3_nt: TGTGCCAGTAGTAGCGGGAGTTTCTACGAGCAGTACTTC

j_call: TRBJ2-2
d_call: NA
v_call: TRBV4-1
clone_size: NA
cdr3_aa: CASSLQGNTGELFF
cdr3_nt: TGCGCCAGCAGCCTTCAGGGGAACACCGGGGAGCTGTTTTTT

j_call: TRBJ2-7
d_call: NA
v_call: TRBV27
clone_size: NA
cdr3_aa: CASSSLTGRREQYF
cdr3_nt: TGTGCCAGCAGTTCGTTGACAGGTCGTCGCGAGCAGTACTTC

j_call: TRBJ1-1
d_call: NA
v_call: TRBV27
clone_size: NA
cdr3_aa: CASSLSGANTEAFF
cdr3_nt: TGTGCCAGCAGTTTATCAGGGGCTAACACTGAAGCTTTCTTT

j_call: TRBJ2-3
d_call: NA
v_call: TRBV2
clone_size: NA
cdr3_aa: CATARRDLADTQYF
cdr3_nt: TGTGCCACGGCCCGCCGGGACTTAGCAGATACGCAGTATTTT

j_call: TRBJ2-1
d_call: NA
v_call: TRBV29-1
clone_size: NA
cdr3_aa: CSVEVTGAKFF
cdr3_nt: TGCAGCGTTGAAGTGACCGGAGCCAAATTCTTC

j_call: TRBJ2-3
d_call: NA
v_call: TRBV7-2
clone_size: once
cdr3_aa: CASSSPSSDTQYF
cdr3_nt: TGTGCCAGCAGCTCTCCTTCTTCGGATACGCAGTATTTT

j_call: TRBJ2-3
d_call: TRBD2
v_call: TRBV5-1
clone_size: NA
cdr3_aa: CASSLGLAERTDTQYF
cdr3_nt: TGCGCCAGCAGCTTGGGCCTAGCGGAGCGCACAGATACGCAGTATTTT

j_call: TRBJ2-7
d_call: TRBD1
v_call: TRBV11-2
clone_size: NA
cdr3_aa: CASSSDRASGEQYF
cdr3_nt: TGTGCCAGCAGCTCGGACAGGGCCTCGGGAGAGCAGTACTTC

j_call: TRBJ1-1
d_call: TRBD1
v_call: TRBV30
clone_size: NA
cdr3_aa: CAWRRPDREGTEAFF
cdr3_nt: TGTGCCTGGAGGAGACCGGACAGGGAGGGAACTGAAGCTTTCTTT

j_call: TRBJ2-7
d_call: NA
v_call: TRBV25-1
clone_size: NA
cdr3_aa: CASAAVGPAYEQYF
cdr3_nt: TGTGCCAGCGCCGCGGTAGGTCCGGCCTACGAGCAGTACTTC

j_call: TRBJ2-5
d_call: TRBD1
v_call: TRBV5-4
clone_size: NA
cdr3_aa: CASSSPGQGKTQYF
cdr3_nt: TGTGCCAGCAGCTCCCCCGGACAGGGAAAGACCCAGTACTTC

j_call: TRBJ1-3
d_call: TRBD1
v_call: TRBV24-1
clone_size: NA
cdr3_aa: CATSDSGTAGNTIYF
cdr3_nt: TGTGCCACCAGTGATTCCGGGACAGCTGGAAACACCATATATTTT

j_call: TRBJ2-1
d_call: NA
v_call: TRBV6-6
clone_size: NA
cdr3_aa: CATQLGIGNEQFF
cdr3_nt: TGTGCCACTCAACTAGGGATAGGCAATGAGCAGTTCTTC